This T cell receptor (beta chain) came from a study of blood T cell repertoires in COVID-19. Residents of about two dozen US areas, aged about 18 to 95 years, made up the participants. Participant-reported clinical history was the basis for cohort assignment. Recovered participants had two consecutive negative NP/OP PCR tests, healthcare professional clearance, or symptom resolution. Trimming took 0 bases from V and 3 from J, leaving 7 bases between them. The germline V gene has CDR1 SGHTS and CDR2 YDEGEE. The CDR3 has 13 amino acids. TCRdb's copy holds only in-frame clones and misses some; the assay was immunoSEQ multiplex PCR. In the table there are some 350,000 clones, over 80% of which are singletons.

The V gene is TRBV5-8, the J gene TRBJ2-7; D is uncertain. Material: PBMCs or T cells enriched from blood (not recorded which). This TCR was sampled from a man aged 30-40 years who had recovered from COVID-19. CDR3 nucleotides: TGTGCCAGCAGCTTGGTCCATTTCTACGAGCAGTACTTC. Translating gives CASSLVHFYEQYF.